This T cell receptor (beta chain) is drawn from a study of T-cell memory formation after mild COVID-19. Whole-study results and caveats: Researchers report contracting CD4+ clones mostly in CM and EM, with CD8+ clones in EMRA.

TCRdb fed the 5' RACE reads into MiXCR, producing one record per CDR3 protein. The data contain 220,000 or so distinct CDR3 sequences, 9.5% of them singletons. This clonotype was recorded a few times. Its antigen is undetermined. The CDR3 extends over 14 amino acids. Trimming took 1 base from V and 1 from J, leaving 8 bases between them. Germline CDR1 and CDR2: SGDLS and YYNGEE. The V call is TRBV9, the J call TRBJ1-1, with no clear D. The sequence was obtained from a man younger than 30 who had mild COVID-19 (a few samples of this study predate the infection). Cell type and time point are not known. Input material: PBMCs or a T cell subset sorted from them (not recorded which). The CDR3 sequence is CASSVMSENTEAFF. The CDR3 region has the DNA TGTGCCAGCAGCGTAATGTCAGAGAACACTGAAGCTTTCTTT.